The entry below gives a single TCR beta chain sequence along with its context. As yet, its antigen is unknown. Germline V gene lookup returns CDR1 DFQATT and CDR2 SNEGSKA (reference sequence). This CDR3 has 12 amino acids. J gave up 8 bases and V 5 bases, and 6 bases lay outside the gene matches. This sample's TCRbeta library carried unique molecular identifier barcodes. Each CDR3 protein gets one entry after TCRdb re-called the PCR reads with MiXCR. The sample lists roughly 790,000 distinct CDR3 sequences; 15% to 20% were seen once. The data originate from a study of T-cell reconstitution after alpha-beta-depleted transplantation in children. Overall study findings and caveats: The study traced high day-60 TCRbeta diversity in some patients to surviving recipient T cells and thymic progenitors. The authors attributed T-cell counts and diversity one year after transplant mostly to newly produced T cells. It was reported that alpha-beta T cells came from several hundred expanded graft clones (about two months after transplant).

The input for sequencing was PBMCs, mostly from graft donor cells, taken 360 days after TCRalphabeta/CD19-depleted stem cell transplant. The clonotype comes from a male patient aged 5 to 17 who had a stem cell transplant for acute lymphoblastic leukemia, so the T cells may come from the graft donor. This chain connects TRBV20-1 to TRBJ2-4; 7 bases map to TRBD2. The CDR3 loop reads CSAGRGGHIQYF. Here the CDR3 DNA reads TGCAGTGCTGGTCGGGGAGGGCACATTCAGTACTTC.